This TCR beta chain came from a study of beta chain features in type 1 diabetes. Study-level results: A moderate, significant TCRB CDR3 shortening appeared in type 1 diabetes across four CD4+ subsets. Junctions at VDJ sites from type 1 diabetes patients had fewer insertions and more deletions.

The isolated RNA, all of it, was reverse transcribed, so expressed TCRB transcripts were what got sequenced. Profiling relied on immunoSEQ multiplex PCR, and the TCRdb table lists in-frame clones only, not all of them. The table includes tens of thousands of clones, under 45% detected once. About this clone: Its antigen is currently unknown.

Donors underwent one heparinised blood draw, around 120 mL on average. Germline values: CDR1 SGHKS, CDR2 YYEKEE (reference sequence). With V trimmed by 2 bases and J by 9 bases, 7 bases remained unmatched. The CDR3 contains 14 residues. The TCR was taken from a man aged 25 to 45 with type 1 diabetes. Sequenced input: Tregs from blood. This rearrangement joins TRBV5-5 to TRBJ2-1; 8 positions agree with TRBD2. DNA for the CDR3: TGTGCCAGCAGCTTTACGGGAGGGCCTGGTGAGCAGTTCTTC. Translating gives CASSFTGGPGEQFF.